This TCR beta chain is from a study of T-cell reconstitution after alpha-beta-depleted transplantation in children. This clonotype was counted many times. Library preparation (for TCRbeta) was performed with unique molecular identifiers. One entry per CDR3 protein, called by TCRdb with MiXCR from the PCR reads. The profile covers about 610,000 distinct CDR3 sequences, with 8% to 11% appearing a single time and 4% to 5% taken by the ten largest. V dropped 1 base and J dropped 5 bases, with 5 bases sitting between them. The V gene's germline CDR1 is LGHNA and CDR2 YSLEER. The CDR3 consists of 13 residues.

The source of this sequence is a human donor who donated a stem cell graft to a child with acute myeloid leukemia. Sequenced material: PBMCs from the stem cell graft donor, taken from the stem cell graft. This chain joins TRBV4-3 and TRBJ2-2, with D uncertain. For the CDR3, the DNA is TGCGCCAGCAGCCAAGCGGTGACCGGGGAGCTGTTTTTT. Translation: CASSQAVTGELFF.